One and the same sample provided the 27 T cell receptor beta chains below, sequenced in a study of CD8 T cells in ankylosing spondylitis. Study outcomes and limitations: Among TCR beta sequences, a motif of 7 to 9 highly homologous variants appeared characteristic of ankylosing spondylitis blood.

These TCRs are of unknown antigen specificity. Via MiXCR, TCRdb re-called the 5' RACE reads, giving one row per CDR3 protein. The sample gives under 550,000 distinct CDR3 sequences, 20% to 30% of which show up once; 0.75% to 0.9% is in the top ten. Source material: blood, either unsorted or a sorted T cell fraction (not recorded which). Receptors originate from a male donor with ankylosing spondylitis.

The chain joins TRBV18 to TRBJ2-2; TRBD1 matches 7 bases. CDR1 and CDR2 from the germline V gene are KGHSH and LQKENI. The CDR3 is made up of 16 amino acids. The V segment lost 0 bases and the J segment 3 bases; nucleotides outside the gene matches: 4. The CDR3 DNA follows: TGTGCCAGCTCACCACCGGACAGGATAGACACCGGGGAGCTGTTTTTT. It codes for CASSPPDRIDTGELFF. Looking up the rest from reference TRBV18 and TRBJ2-2 gives the full variable domain: NAGVMQNPRHLVRRRGQEARLRCSPMKGHSHVYWYRQLPEEGLKFMVYLQKENIIDESGMPKERFSAEFPKEGPSILRIQQVVRGDSAAYFCASSPPDRIDTGELFFGEGSRLTVL.

The gene calls are TRBV20-1 and TRBJ1-1, with 7 bases identical to TRBD1. The junction had 8 bases not matched to a gene; V was cut back by 1 base and J by 3 bases. This CDR3 spans 15 amino acids. Per germline, CDR1 DFQATT and CDR2 SNEGSKA (reference sequence). The CDR3 nucleotides read TGCAGTGCTAGAGGGCCCGCGGACAGGTACACTGAAGCTTTCTTT. It encodes CSARGPADRYTEAFF.

The chain recombines TRBV4-2 with TRBJ2-3; D is unresolved. Trimming took off 0 bases at V and 3 bases at J, with 7 bases between the two ends. Looked up from germline, CDR1 is LGHNA and CDR2 is YNFKEQ. This CDR3 is built from 14 residues. CDR3 nucleotide sequence: TGTGCCAGCAGCCAAGAAGCAAGGACAGATACGCAGTATTTT. This gives the protein CASSQEARTDTQYF.

This sequence joins TRBV24-1 and TRBJ2-7, with D hard to call. V dropped 10 bases and J dropped 3 bases, with 15 bases sitting between them. The CDR3 spans 13 residues. CDR1 is KGHDR, CDR2 SFDVKD, per germline. The CDR3 protein is CATPENRYYEQYF. The CDR3, as DNA: TGTGCCACGCCTGAAAACAGATACTACGAGCAGTACTTC.

The J gene is TRBJ2-7, the V gene TRBV19; D perhaps matches TRBD2 (5 bases). CDR3 length: 15 amino acids. The V end lost 5 bases, the J end lost 0 bases, and 14 bases lay between the germline ends. The germline V gene has CDR1 LNHDA and CDR2 SQIVND (reference sequence). The CDR3 spells CASSPGGTPSYEQYV. The CDR3 DNA follows: TGTGCCAGTAGTCCCGGAGGCACCCCCTCCTACGAGCAGTACGTC.

J is TRBJ2-5 and V is TRBV20-1; tentatively, D is TRBD1 (6 bases). The length of the CDR3 is 12 residues. Trimming pared 6 bases from V and 1 base from J, leaving 9 bases between. Germline values: CDR1 DFQATT, CDR2 SNEGSKA (reference sequence). The CDR3 spells CSALGAQETQYF. CDR3 nucleotide sequence: TGCAGTGCCCTGGGGGCCCAAGAGACCCAGTACTTC.

This clonotype showed up just a few times. The DNA of the CDR3 is TGTGCCAGCAGCAAAATGACAGGGTCCTCCTACAATGAGCAGTTCTTC. Translation: CASSKMTGSSYNEQFF. The chain carries TRBV5-5 and TRBJ2-1; 7 nucleotides agree with TRBD1. The CDR3 runs to 16 residues. V lost 4 bases, J lost 0 bases, and 7 bases stayed unmatched. The germline V gene encodes CDR1 SGHKS and CDR2 YYEKEE (reference sequence). The entire variable domain, with the rest obtained from reference TRBV5-5 and TRBJ2-1, is as follows: DAGVTQSPTHLIKTRGQQVTLRCSPISGHKSVSWYQQVLGQGPQFIFQYYEKEERGRGNFPDRFSARQFPNYSSELNVNALLLGDSALYLCASSKMTGSSYNEQFFGPGTRLTVL.

This clonotype was observed many times. The V call is TRBV29-1, the J call TRBJ2-1; 8 nucleotides line up with TRBD2. The CDR3 loop spans 14 amino acids. Germline CDR1 SQVTM, CDR2 ANQGSEA. V dropped 3 bases and J dropped 11; count of bases not matched to a gene: 12. CDR3 sequence reads: CSVDLISGSLQQFF. CDR3 sequence (DNA): TGCAGCGTTGACCTTATCAGCGGGAGTCTTCAGCAGTTCTTC.

V gene TRBV10-3 combines with J gene TRBJ2-5, with TRBD2 matching 10 bases. V lost 7 bases to trimming and J lost 5 bases; unmatched junction nucleotides: 7. Germline V CDR1 and CDR2: ENHRY, SYGVKD. This CDR3 is 14 amino acids long. The CDR3 bases are TGTGCCATCAAGGGGACTAGCGAATCTGAGACCCAGTACTTC. Its protein product is CAIKGTSESETQYF.

The gene calls are TRBV20-1 and TRBJ2-3; 8 positions match TRBD1. Per germline, CDR1 DFQATT and CDR2 SNEGSKA (reference sequence). This CDR3 contains 14 residues. Trimming removed 6 bases from V and 0 bases from J; junction bases left unmatched: 5. CDR3 bases: TGCAGTGCAACCGACAGGGGCAGCACAGATACGCAGTATTTT. Its translation is CSATDRGSTDTQYF.

The chain uses TRBV18 and TRBJ2-7; possibly TRBD2 for D (6 bases). This CDR3 comprises 14 residues. CDR1 and CDR2 from the germline V gene are KGHSH and LQKENI. Between the trimmed V and J ends, which lost 5 bases and 4 bases, there was a span of 15 bases. The CDR3 reads CASSASSGGYEQYV. The CDR3, as DNA: TGTGCCAGCTCAGCCAGCAGCGGAGGGTACGAGCAGTACGTC.

The chain carries TRBV7-2 and TRBJ2-7; D is unclear. This CDR3 spans 12 amino acids. With 2 bases removed from V and 5 bases from J, the gap between germline ends came to 7 bases. Germline V lookup: CDR1 SGHTA, CDR2 FQGNSA. CDR3 bases: TGTGCCAGCAGCTTACCCAAGGACGAGCAGTACTTC. It yields the protein CASSLPKDEQYF.

The chain employs TRBV5-1 and TRBJ1-1; 8 bases agree with TRBD1. The V gene end was trimmed by 0 bases and the J gene end by 1 base; junction bases not matched to a gene: 5. Per germline, CDR1 SGHRS and CDR2 YFSETQ. This CDR3 has 16 residues. DNA of the CDR3: TGCGCCAGCAGCTTGGGGGAGGACAGGGAGAACACTGAAGCTTTCTTT. Its translation: CASSLGEDRENTEAFF. Using reference TRBV5-1 and TRBJ1-1 for the parts outside the CDR3, the full variable domain is KAGVTQTPRYLIKTRGQQVTLSCSPISGHRSVSWYQQTPGQGLQFLFEYFSETQRNKGNFPGRFSGRQFSNSRSEMNVSTLELGDSALYLCASSLGEDRENTEAFFGQGTRLTVV.

A few counts support this clonotype. V is TRBV27 and J is TRBJ2-1; maybe TRBD2 (6 bases). Trimming took off 2 bases at V and 6 bases at J, with 11 bases between the two ends. Germline V gene lookup returns CDR1 MNHEY and CDR2 SMNVEV (reference sequence). The CDR3 covers 14 residues. The CDR3 reads CASSLTGTLNEQFF. CDR3 sequence (DNA): TGTGCCAGCAGTTTAACCGGGACTCTCAATGAGCAGTTCTTC.

This clonotype was detected a few times. This CDR3 reads CASSQAPGHEQPQHF. For the CDR3, the DNA is TGTGCCAGCAGCCAAGCCCCAGGGCATGAACAGCCCCAGCATTTT. The rearrangement links TRBV3-1 to TRBJ1-5; TRBD1 is a possible D gene (5 bases). The V and J ends lost 1 base and 7 bases respectively, with 14 bases between them. Germline V CDR1 and CDR2: LGHDT, YNNKEL (reference sequence). The CDR3 sequence is 15 residues long.

This sequence joins TRBV29-1 and TRBJ2-6; D not resolved. Germline values: CDR1 SQVTM, CDR2 ANQGSEA. This CDR3 is 12 amino acids long. The ends were cut back, 4 bases at V and 2 bases at J, with 3 bases in the middle. The CDR3 region is CSVGAGANVLTF. CDR3 nucleotides: TGCAGCGTTGGGGCTGGGGCCAACGTCCTGACTTTC.

CDR3 bases: TGCGCCAGCAGCTACCCCCAGGTTACCTCGAACACCGGGGAGCTGTTTTTT. It codes for CASSYPQVTSNTGELFF. The rearrangement uses TRBV5-1 and TRBJ2-2; D ambiguous. Trimming stripped 3 bases from V and 0 bases from J, with 15 bases between. CDR1 is SGHRS and CDR2 is YFSETQ in the germline V gene. CDR3 length: 17 amino acids.

This clonotype appeared a few times. The chain combines TRBV5-1 with TRBJ2-6; a weak D match, TRBD1 (7 bases). Trimming cost V 4 bases and J 0 bases, with 14 bases left between them. Germline V CDR1 and CDR2: SGHRS, YFSETQ. The CDR3 contains 17 residues. CDR3 sequence: CASSLRQGGSGANVLTF. The CDR3, as DNA: TGCGCCAGCAGCCTGAGACAGGGAGGCTCTGGGGCCAACGTCCTGACTTTC. Using reference TRBV5-1 and TRBJ2-6 for the parts outside the CDR3, the full variable domain is KAGVTQTPRYLIKTRGQQVTLSCSPISGHRSVSWYQQTPGQGLQFLFEYFSETQRNKGNFPGRFSGRQFSNSRSEMNVSTLELGDSALYLCASSLRQGGSGANVLTFGAGSRLTVL.

This chain connects TRBV11-2 to TRBJ2-3, with TRBD2 identical over 11 bases. Germline V gene lookup returns CDR1 SGHAT and CDR2 FQNNGV. The CDR3 contains 18 residues. Trimming took 5 bases from V and 2 from J; bases not matched to a gene: 12. CDR3 nucleotide sequence: TGTGCCAGCAGCCCAATCCGTATAGCGGGAGGGCTCACAGATACGCAGTATTTT. This translates into CASSPIRIAGGLTDTQYF.

This clonotype has more than one count but fewer than ten. The J gene is TRBJ2-1, the V gene TRBV6-5, with D perhaps TRBD2 (5 bases). Germline V CDR1 and CDR2: MNHEY, SVGAGI. This CDR3 spans 16 amino acids. V was shortened by 0 bases and J by 0 bases, with 9 bases between the two germline ends. The CDR3 sequence is CASSYSMDSSYNEQFF. In DNA form, the CDR3 reads TGTGCCAGCAGTTACTCGATGGACTCCTCCTACAATGAGCAGTTCTTC.

The V gene is TRBV24-1, the J gene TRBJ2-5, with 15 bases matching TRBD2. Germline values: CDR1 KGHDR, CDR2 SFDVKD. The CDR3 is made up of 16 amino acids. V shed 4 bases, J shed 4 bases, and the junction held 3 bases outside the gene matches. This CDR3 is CATSDPGLAGGETQYF. The CDR3 DNA reads TGTGCCACCAGTGACCCGGGACTAGCGGGAGGAGAGACCCAGTACTTC.

The chain joins TRBV10-3 to TRBJ1-5; TRBD1 aligns across 10 bases. V trimming: 4 bases; J trimming: 4 bases; junction bases outside the gene matches: 4. Germline V gives CDR1 ENHRY, CDR2 SYGVKD. There are 15 residues in the CDR3. CDR3 region: CAISGGQGTNQPQHF. The CDR3 bases are TGTGCCATCAGTGGGGGACAGGGGACGAATCAGCCCCAGCATTTT.

The J gene is TRBJ1-1, the V gene TRBV5-1; D unresolved. The germline gives CDR1 SGHRS, CDR2 YFSETQ. Deletions cut 4 bases from V and 3 bases from J, with 16 bases between. The CDR3 extends over 15 amino acids. The CDR3 sequence is CASSPGLNLDTEAFF. The CDR3 bases are TGCGCCAGCAGCCCCGGACTGAACCTGGACACTGAAGCTTTCTTT. Full variable domain (rest looked up from reference TRBV5-1 and TRBJ1-1): KAGVTQTPRYLIKTRGQQVTLSCSPISGHRSVSWYQQTPGQGLQFLFEYFSETQRNKGNFPGRFSGRQFSNSRSEMNVSTLELGDSALYLCASSPGLNLDTEAFFGQGTRLTVV.

This chain links TRBV3-1 with TRBJ1-2, with a possible D match to TRBD1 (5 bases). Per germline, CDR1 LGHDT and CDR2 YNNKEL (reference sequence). The CDR3 totals 13 residues. The V end lost 4 bases, the J end lost 5 bases, and 11 bases lay between the germline ends. The CDR3 loop is CASSPDWGYGYTF. CDR3 sequence (DNA): TGTGCCAGCAGCCCCGACTGGGGGTATGGCTACACCTTC.

The chain links TRBV20-1 to TRBJ2-1; 9 nucleotides agree with TRBD1. Germline CDR1 and CDR2: DFQATT and SNEGSKA (reference sequence). J gave up 6 bases and V 3 bases, and 9 bases lay outside the gene matches. The CDR3 extends over 15 amino acids. In DNA, the CDR3 is TGCAGTGCTAGGATTGATACAGGGGGCTTCAATGAGCAGTTCTTC. Amino acids: CSARIDTGGFNEQFF.

This clonotype was picked up a small number of times. This rearrangement joins TRBV7-9 to TRBJ2-1; D is uncertain. Per germline, CDR1 SEHNR and CDR2 FQNEAQ (reference sequence). V lost 5 bases, J lost 0 bases, and 11 bases lay in between. CDR3 length: 15 amino acids. The DNA of the CDR3 is TGTGCCAGCAGCCGCTCCACGGTCTCCTACAATGAGCAGTTCTTC. Protein: CASSRSTVSYNEQFF.

J is TRBJ1-5 and V is TRBV5-1; D not certain. CDR3 length: 13 residues. The V gene lost 2 bases and the J gene lost 9 bases, with 12 bases spanning the gap. CDR1 is SGHRS and CDR2 is YFSETQ in the germline V gene. CDR3 protein: CASSFNRAGPQHF. CDR3 DNA: TGCGCCAGCAGCTTTAACCGAGCGGGGCCCCAGCATTTT. The complete variable domain, with remaining parts taken from reference TRBV5-1 and TRBJ1-5, reads KAGVTQTPRYLIKTRGQQVTLSCSPISGHRSVSWYQQTPGQGLQFLFEYFSETQRNKGNFPGRFSGRQFSNSRSEMNVSTLELGDSALYLCASSFNRAGPQHFGDGTRLSIL.